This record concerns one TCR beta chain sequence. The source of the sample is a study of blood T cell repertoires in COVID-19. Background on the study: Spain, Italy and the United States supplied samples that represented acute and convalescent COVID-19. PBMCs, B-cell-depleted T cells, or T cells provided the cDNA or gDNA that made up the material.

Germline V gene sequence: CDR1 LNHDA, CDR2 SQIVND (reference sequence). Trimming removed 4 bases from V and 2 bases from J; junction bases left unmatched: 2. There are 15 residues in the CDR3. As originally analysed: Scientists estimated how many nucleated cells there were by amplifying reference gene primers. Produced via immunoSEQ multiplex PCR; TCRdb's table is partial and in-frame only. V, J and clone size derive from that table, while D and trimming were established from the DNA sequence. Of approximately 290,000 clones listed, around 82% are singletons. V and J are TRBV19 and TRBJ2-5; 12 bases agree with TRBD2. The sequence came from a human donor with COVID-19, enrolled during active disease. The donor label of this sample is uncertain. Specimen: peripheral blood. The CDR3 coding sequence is TGTGCCAGTAGTACTAGCGGGAGGGGGCAAGAGACCCAGTACTTC. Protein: CASSTSGRGQETQYF.